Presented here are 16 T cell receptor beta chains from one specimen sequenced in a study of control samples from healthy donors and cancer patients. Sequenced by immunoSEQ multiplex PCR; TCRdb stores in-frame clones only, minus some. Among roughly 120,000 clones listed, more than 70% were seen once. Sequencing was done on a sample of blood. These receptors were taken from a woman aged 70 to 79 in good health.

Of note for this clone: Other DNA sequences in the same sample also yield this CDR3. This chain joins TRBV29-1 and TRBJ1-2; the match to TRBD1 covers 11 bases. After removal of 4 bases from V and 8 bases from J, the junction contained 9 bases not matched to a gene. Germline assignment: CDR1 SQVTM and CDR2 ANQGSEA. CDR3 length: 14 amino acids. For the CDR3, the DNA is TGCAGCGTTGGACGGGGGACAGGGGGGCGGGGCTACACCTTC. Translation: CSVGRGTGGRGYTF.

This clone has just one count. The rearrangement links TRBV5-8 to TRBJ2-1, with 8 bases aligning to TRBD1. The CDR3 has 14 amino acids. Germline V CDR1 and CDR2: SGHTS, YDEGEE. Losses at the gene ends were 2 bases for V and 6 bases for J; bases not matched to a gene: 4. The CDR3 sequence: CASSFQGAVNEQFF. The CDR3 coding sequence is TGTGCCAGCAGCTTCCAGGGGGCGGTCAATGAGCAGTTCTTC.

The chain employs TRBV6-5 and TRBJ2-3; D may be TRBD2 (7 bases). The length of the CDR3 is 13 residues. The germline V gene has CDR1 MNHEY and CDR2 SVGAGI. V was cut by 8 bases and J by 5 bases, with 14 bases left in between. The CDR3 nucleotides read TGTGCCAGCGCCAGGGGAGGGGTAGATACGCAGTATTTT. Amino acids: CASARGGVDTQYF.

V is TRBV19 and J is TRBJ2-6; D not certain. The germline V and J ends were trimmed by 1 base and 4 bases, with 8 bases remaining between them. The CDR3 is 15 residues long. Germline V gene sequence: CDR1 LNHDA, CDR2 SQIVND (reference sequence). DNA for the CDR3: TGTGCCAGTAGTATAGGGGGAACCGGGGCCAACGTCCTGACTTTC. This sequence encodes CASSIGGTGANVLTF.

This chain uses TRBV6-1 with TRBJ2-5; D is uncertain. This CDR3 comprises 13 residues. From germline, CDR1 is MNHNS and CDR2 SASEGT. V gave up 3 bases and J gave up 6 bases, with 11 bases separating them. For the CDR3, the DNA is TGTGCCAGCAGTGAGTGGGGTAAGAAGACCCAGTACTTC. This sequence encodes CASSEWGKKTQYF.

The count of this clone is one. Here the CDR3 DNA reads TGTGCCAGCAGGTCGTGGCGGGGAGCTAGCACAGATACGCAGTATTTT. As protein: CASRSWRGASTDTQYF. The rearrangement links TRBV11-2 to TRBJ2-3, with D possibly matching TRBD2 (6 bases). Trimming cost V 6 bases and J 0 bases, with 16 bases left between them. CDR3 size: 16 residues. Germline V gives CDR1 SGHAT, CDR2 FQNNGV.

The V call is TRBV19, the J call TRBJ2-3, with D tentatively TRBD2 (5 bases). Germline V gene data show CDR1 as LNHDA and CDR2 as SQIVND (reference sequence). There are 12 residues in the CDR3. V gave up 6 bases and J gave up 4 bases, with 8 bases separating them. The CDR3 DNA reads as TGTGCCAGTAGCCCCGGGGCAGATACGCAGTATTTT. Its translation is CASSPGADTQYF.

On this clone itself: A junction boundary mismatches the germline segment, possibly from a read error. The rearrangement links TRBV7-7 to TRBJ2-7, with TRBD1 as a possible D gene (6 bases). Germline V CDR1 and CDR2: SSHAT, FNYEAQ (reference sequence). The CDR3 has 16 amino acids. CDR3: CASSLQTGTQGFEQYF. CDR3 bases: TGTGCTAGCAGCTTACAAACCGGGACACAAGGGTTCGAGCAGTACTTC.

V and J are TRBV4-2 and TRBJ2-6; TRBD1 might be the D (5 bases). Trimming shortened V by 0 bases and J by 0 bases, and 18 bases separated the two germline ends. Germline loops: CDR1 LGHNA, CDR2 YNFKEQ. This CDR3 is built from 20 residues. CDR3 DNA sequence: TGTGCCAGCAGCCAAGACCCATGGCAGGGCCCCCTCTCTGGGGCCAACGTCCTGACTTTC. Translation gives CASSQDPWQGPLSGANVLTF.

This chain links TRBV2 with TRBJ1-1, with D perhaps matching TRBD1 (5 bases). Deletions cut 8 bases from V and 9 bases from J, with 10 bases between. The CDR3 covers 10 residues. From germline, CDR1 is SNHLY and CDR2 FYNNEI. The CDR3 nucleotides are TGTGCCAGCGGGGGAAACCAAGCTTTCTTT. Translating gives CASGGNQAFF. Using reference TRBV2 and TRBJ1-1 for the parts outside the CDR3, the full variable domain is EPEVTQTPSHQVTQMGQEVILRCVPISNHLYFYWYRQILGQKVEFLVSFYNNEISEKSEIFDDQFSVERPDGSNFTLKIRSTKLEDSAMYFCASGGNQAFFGQGTRLTVV.

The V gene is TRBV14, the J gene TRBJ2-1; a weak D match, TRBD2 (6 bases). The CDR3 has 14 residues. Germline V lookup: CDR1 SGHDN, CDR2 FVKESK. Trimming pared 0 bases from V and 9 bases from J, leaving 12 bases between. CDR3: CASSQDIGGAEQFF. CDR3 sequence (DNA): TGTGCCAGCAGCCAAGATATAGGAGGGGCTGAGCAGTTCTTC. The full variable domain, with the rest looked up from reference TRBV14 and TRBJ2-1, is EAGVTQFPSHSVIEKGQTVTLRCDPISGHDNLYWYRRVMGKEIKFLLHFVKESKQDESGMPNNRFLAERTGGTYSTLKVQPAELEDSGVYFCASSQDIGGAEQFFGPGTRLTVL.

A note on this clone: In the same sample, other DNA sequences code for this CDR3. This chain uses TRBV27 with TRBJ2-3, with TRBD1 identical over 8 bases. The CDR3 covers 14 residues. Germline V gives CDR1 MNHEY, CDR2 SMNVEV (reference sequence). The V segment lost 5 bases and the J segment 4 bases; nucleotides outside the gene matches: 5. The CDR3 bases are TGTGCCAGCAGTCTTGGACAGGGCGCAGATACGCAGTATTTT. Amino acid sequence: CASSLGQGADTQYF.

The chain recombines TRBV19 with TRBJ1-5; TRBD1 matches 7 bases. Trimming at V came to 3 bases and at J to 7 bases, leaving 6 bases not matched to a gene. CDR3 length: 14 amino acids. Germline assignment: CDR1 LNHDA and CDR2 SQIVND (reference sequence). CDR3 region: CASSMWGQSQPQHF. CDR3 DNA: TGTGCCAGTAGTATGTGGGGACAGAGCCAGCCCCAGCATTTT.

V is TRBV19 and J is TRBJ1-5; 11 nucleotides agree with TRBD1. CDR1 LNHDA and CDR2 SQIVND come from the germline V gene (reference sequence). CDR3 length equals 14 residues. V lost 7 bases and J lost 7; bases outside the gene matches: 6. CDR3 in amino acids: CASMGTGGLQPQHF. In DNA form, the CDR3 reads TGTGCCAGTATGGGGACAGGGGGACTACAGCCCCAGCATTTT.

The CDR3 region has the DNA TGTGCCAGCAGCCCTTGGACCGGGACCGGCTACACCTTC. Translated, it gives CASSPWTGTGYTF. The chain joins TRBV7-2 to TRBJ1-2, with D perhaps matching TRBD1 (5 bases). CDR3 size: 13 residues. V dropped 5 bases and J dropped 8 bases, with 15 bases sitting between them. From germline, CDR1 is SGHTA and CDR2 FQGNSA.

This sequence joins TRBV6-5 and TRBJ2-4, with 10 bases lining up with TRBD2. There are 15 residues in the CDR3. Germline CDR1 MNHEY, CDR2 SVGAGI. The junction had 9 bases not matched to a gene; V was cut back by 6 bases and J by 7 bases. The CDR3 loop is CASRKGSSGGNIQYF. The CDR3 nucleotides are TGTGCCAGCAGGAAGGGGTCTAGCGGGGGTAACATTCAGTACTTC.